This entry concerns a single T cell receptor beta chain. The antigen it binds to is not known. These data originate in a study of monozygotic twins with inflammatory bowel disease (dated by TCRdb to between 2018 and 2021). General notes on the study: A total of about 28 monozygotic twin pairs were included in the full study, comprising nine German pairs (four IBD-concordant, five IBD-discordant) and 19 IBD-discordant Danish pairs. The search for disease-associated traits relied mainly on comparing, within discordant pairs, IBD patients with their genetically identical healthy co-twins. Each individual had, on average, about 151 000 unique TCRalpha sequences and 181 000 unique TCRbeta sequences available for analysis.

The CDR3 holds 14 amino acids from the cysteine to the phenylalanine. The entry carries no DNA sequence. CDR1 and CDR2 (MNHEY, SMNVEV) derive from the germline V gene (reference sequence). Libraries were built with 5' RACE. For each TCR library, approximately 3,700 ng of total RNA was used. For each sample, cDNA was synthesized in eight separate reactions using SMARTScribe reverse transcriptase. During cDNA synthesis, template switching was used to introduce unique molecular identifiers that contained a 6-nucleotide sample barcode. Amplification of TCRalpha and TCRbeta cDNA involved two nested PCRs of 16 and 9 cycles, and each PCR was followed by bead purification. Before amplification, the cDNA was treated with uracil DNA-glycosylase and purified using the QIAquick PCR purification kit. The second PCR added Illumina TruSeq-compatible adapters along with sample-specific barcodes. TapeStation and Qubit were used to check library quality and concentration, and roughly 4.8 ng of each library went into the pool. Sequencing of the pooled libraries was done on an Illumina HiSeq2500 single-index Rapid Run using custom sequencing primers and 2 x 100 bp reads. The authors' pipeline ran thus. MiGEC version 1.2.6 was used for UMI-based consensus assembly to correct PCR and sequencing errors. MiXCR version 2.1.1 was used to carry out V(D)J alignment, clonotype assembly and CDR3 extraction. Normalisation of gene usage, clonotype sharing and MAIT/NKT TCR abundance was achieved by analysing the top 1000, 10 000 and 20 000 clonotypes per sample. After downsampling to 27 000 UMIs, diversity was calculated as the inverse Simpson index using the vegan R package. Paired Mann-Whitney U tests were applied to discordant twin pairs, with Benjamini-Hochberg correction for multiple testing. After reprocessing by TCRdb, each CDR3 protein sequence is one entry, and no DNA is given. The V and J calls were not made by the authors but by TCRdb's processing. This specimen's table enumerates 200,000 to 250,000 distinct CDR3 sequences. Of the sample, around 1.5% is held by the ten largest clones.

What the research found in general, with its limitations: Measured by the inverse Simpson index, TCRbeta repertoire diversity was lower in IBD patients than in their healthy co-twins. No single strong signal or clonotype linked to IBD turned up in the results, so the idea that one exists was not supported. Concordant and discordant twins showed no difference in repertoire similarity, possibly because of limited statistical power. Fewer clonotypes were shared with other individuals by IBD patients than by healthy twins, most markedly in patients showing signs of disease activity. Because patients received different immunosuppressive treatments, the repertoires may have picked up extra background noise and variability between individuals. Distinction between different T cell subtypes could not be achieved in the analysis.

From each donor, an approximately 2.3 ml peripheral blood sample was collected into PAXgene tubes and kept at -80 degrees C. Without any T cell sorting, total RNA was extracted from whole blood using the PAXgene blood miRNA kit on an automated QIAcube. Peripheral blood from monozygotic twin pairs who were concordant or discordant for inflammatory bowel disease underwent deep TCRalpha and TCRbeta repertoire profiling using unique molecular barcoding. Smoking habits were recorded for all twin pairs, with individuals classified as current, former or never smokers. The chain is assembled from TRBV27 and TRBJ1-1; with no DNA, the TCRdb D assignment of TRBD1 cannot be verified. Sequenced sample: blood. This sequence originates from a human donor with ulcerative colitis or Crohn's disease, or a healthy co-twin of an affected twin (not recorded which). CDR3 region: CASSPPHRRTEAFF.